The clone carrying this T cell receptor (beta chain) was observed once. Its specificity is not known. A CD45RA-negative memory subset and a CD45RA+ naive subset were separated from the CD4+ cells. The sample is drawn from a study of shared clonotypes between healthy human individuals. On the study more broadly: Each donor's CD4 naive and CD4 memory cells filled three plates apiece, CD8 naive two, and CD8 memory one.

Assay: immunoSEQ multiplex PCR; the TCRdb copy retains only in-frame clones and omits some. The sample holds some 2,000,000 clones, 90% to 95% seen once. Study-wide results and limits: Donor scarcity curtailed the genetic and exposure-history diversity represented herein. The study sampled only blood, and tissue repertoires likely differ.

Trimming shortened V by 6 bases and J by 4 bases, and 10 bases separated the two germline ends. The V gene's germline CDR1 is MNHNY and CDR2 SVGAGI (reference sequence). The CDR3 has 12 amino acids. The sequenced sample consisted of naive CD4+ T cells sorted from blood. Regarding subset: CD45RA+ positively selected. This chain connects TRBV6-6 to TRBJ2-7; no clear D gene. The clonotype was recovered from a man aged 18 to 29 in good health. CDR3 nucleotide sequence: TGTGCCAGCAGCCCTCAGGCATACGAGCAGTACTTC. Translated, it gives CASSPQAYEQYF.